Listed here are 11 T cell receptor beta chains from one sample, sequenced in a study of regulatory T cells in long-lasting Graves disease. Time point here: persistent/refractory GD, antithyroid drugs over 5 years with positive TRAb. Preparation of the TCR library used RNA extracted from PBMCs. Investigators prepared the TCR beta libraries by applying iRepertoire HTBI primers and Arm-PCR of CDR3 regions. MiXCR, applied by TCRdb to the multiplex PCR reads, yields one record per CDR3 protein. The data show about 660,000 distinct CDR3 sequences, around 30% seen once. Material: peripheral blood mononuclear cells (PBMCs), obtained when the disease was refractory, from a patient treated with antithyroid drugs. The receptors come from a female donor with Graves disease.

V usage is TRBV6-5 and J usage is TRBJ2-2; D may match TRBD1 or TRBD2 (5 bases each). CDR1 and CDR2 from the germline V gene are MNHEY and SVGAGI. CDR3 size: 15 residues. Trimming cost V 1 base and J 5 bases, with 11 bases left between them. The CDR3 DNA follows: TGTGCCAGCAGTTACTACGAGGGACGGACCGGGGAGCTGTTTTTT. It translates to CASSYYEGRTGELFF.

The chain joins TRBV4-1 to TRBJ1-5, with 7 bases aligning to TRBD1. CDR1 is MGHRA and CDR2 is YSYEKL in the germline V gene. The CDR3 runs to 18 residues. Trimming removed 0 bases from V and 4 bases from J; junction bases left unmatched: 12. The CDR3 region is CASSQDILRQGVNQPQHF. Written as DNA, the CDR3 is TGCGCCAGCAGCCAAGATATTTTGCGGCAGGGGGTGAATCAGCCCCAGCATTTT.

This clonotype was picked up a small number of times. This sequence joins TRBV9 and TRBJ1-1; D not resolved. Germline V gives CDR1 SGDLS, CDR2 YYNGEE. CDR3 size: 13 residues. V dropped 0 bases and J dropped 3 bases, with 6 bases sitting between them. For the CDR3, the DNA is TGTGCCAGCAGCGTAGGGCGCGACACTGAAGCTTTCTTT. It is translated as CASSVGRDTEAFF.

This chain uses TRBV24-1 with TRBJ2-1, with TRBD2 matching 8 bases. CDR3 length equals 16 residues. Germline V gene lookup returns CDR1 KGHDR and CDR2 SFDVKD. The V segment lost 5 bases and the J segment 1 base; nucleotides outside the gene matches: 6. The CDR3 is CATSGSSGMSYNEQFF. The CDR3 DNA reads as TGTGCCACCAGTGGGAGTAGCGGGATGTCCTACAATGAGCAGTTCTTC.

This clonotype was seen only a few times. The chain has TRBV29-1 and TRBJ2-5; D is unclear. Trimming removed 4 bases from V and 5 bases from J, with 11 bases in between. CDR1 is SQVTM, CDR2 ANQGSEA, per germline. The CDR3 consists of 12 residues. CDR3 coding DNA: TGCAGCGTTGCTCCAGTCGGTGAGACCCAGTACTTC. This encodes CSVAPVGETQYF.

In its sample, this clonotype was seen many times. The chain employs TRBV6-2 or TRBV6-3 and TRBJ2-5, with 8 nucleotides matching TRBD2. V gave up 11 bases and J gave up 4 bases; unmatched junction bases: 9. The length of the CDR3 is 13 residues. CDR1 is MNHEY, CDR2 SVGEGT, per germline. CDR3 nucleotide sequence: TGTGCCTGTTTAGCGGGGAAGGGAGAGACCCAGTACTTC. It codes for CACLAGKGETQYF.

The V gene is TRBV6-5, the J gene TRBJ2-2, with D hard to call. The germline V gene encodes CDR1 MNHEY and CDR2 SVGAGI. Trimming shortened V by 0 bases and J by 8 bases, and 7 bases separated the two germline ends. The CDR3 runs 13 residues. CDR3 bases: TGTGCCAGCAGTTACTCGTGGGATGGGGAGCTGTTTTTT. Translation: CASSYSWDGELFF.

J is TRBJ1-1 and V is TRBV6-1; 9 nucleotides match TRBD1. The CDR3 consists of 16 residues. The V segment lost 5 bases and the J segment 4 bases; nucleotides outside the gene matches: 11. Germline V gene data show CDR1 as MNHNS and CDR2 as SASEGT. The DNA of the CDR3 is TGTGCCAGCAGTAAATCTGGACAGGGGTGGATCACTGAAGCTTTCTTT. Its protein is CASSKSGQGWITEAFF.

This clonotype was counted a few times. The chain combines TRBV7-9 with TRBJ2-5, with TRBD2 identical over 12 bases. J was trimmed by 5 bases and V by 3 bases; bases with no gene match: 4. Looked up from germline, CDR1 is SEHNR and CDR2 is FQNEAQ (reference sequence). The CDR3 loop spans 15 amino acids. CDR3 sequence reads: CASSLTSGSFETQYF. The CDR3 region has the DNA TGTGCCAGCAGCTTGACTAGCGGGAGCTTCGAGACCCAGTACTTC.

V usage is TRBV20-1 and J usage is TRBJ2-5; 11 bases line up with TRBD2. Germline assignment: CDR1 DFQATT and CDR2 SNEGSKA (reference sequence). V was clipped by 6 bases and J by 4 bases; unmatched bases: 10. The CDR3 totals 15 residues. The CDR3 sequence: CSAGPLAGDRETQYF. The CDR3 region has the DNA TGCAGTGCCGGACCACTAGCGGGAGACCGAGAGACCCAGTACTTC.

The table lists this clonotype with a count of one. The V call is TRBV27, the J call TRBJ1-2; 9 bases line up with TRBD1. There are 15 residues in the CDR3. The V segment lost 1 base and the J segment 2 bases; nucleotides outside the gene matches: 2. Germline V lookup: CDR1 MNHEY, CDR2 SMNVEV (reference sequence). CDR3: CASSLWGTGNYGYTF. The CDR3 nucleotides read TGTGCCAGCAGTTTATGGGGGACAGGGAACTATGGCTACACCTTC.